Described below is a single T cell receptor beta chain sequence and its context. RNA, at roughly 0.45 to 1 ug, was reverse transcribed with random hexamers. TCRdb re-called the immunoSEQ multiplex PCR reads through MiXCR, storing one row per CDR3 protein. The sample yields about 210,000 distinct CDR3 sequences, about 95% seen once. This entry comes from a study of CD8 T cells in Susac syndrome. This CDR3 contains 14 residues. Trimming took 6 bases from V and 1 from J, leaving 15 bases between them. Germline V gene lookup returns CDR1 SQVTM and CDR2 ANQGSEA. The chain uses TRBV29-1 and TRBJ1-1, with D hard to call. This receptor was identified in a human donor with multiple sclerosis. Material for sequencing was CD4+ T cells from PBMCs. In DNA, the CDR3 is TGCAGCGTCGTGGGGTTGATGGGGAACACTGAAGCTTTCTTT. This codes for CSVVGLMGNTEAFF.